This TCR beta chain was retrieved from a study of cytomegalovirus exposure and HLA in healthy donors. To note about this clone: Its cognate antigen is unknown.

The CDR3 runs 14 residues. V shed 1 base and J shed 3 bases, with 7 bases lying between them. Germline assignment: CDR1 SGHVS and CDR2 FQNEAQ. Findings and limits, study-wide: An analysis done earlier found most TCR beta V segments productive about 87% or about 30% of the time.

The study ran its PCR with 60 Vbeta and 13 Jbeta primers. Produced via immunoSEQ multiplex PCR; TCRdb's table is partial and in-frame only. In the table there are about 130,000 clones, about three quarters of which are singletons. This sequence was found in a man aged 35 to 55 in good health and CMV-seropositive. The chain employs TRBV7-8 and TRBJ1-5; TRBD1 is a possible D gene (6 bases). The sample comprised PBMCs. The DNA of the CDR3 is TGTGCCAGCAGCTTAGGGGGGCCCAATCAGCCCCAGCATTTT. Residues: CASSLGGPNQPQHF.